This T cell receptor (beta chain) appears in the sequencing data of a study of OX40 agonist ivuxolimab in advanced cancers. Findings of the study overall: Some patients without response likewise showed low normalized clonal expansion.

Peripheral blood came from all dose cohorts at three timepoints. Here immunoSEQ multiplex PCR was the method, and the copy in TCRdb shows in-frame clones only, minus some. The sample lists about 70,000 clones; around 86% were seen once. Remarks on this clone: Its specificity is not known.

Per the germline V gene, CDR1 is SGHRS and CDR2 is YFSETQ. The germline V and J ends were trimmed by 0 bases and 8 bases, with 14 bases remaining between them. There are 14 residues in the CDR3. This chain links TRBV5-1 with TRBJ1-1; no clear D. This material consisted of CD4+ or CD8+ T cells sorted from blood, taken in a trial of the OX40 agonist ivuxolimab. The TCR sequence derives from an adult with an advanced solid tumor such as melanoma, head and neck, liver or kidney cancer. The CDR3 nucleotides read TGCGCCAGCAGCTTGGCCTTAATAGGGTCAGAAGCTTTCTTT. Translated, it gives CASSLALIGSEAFF.